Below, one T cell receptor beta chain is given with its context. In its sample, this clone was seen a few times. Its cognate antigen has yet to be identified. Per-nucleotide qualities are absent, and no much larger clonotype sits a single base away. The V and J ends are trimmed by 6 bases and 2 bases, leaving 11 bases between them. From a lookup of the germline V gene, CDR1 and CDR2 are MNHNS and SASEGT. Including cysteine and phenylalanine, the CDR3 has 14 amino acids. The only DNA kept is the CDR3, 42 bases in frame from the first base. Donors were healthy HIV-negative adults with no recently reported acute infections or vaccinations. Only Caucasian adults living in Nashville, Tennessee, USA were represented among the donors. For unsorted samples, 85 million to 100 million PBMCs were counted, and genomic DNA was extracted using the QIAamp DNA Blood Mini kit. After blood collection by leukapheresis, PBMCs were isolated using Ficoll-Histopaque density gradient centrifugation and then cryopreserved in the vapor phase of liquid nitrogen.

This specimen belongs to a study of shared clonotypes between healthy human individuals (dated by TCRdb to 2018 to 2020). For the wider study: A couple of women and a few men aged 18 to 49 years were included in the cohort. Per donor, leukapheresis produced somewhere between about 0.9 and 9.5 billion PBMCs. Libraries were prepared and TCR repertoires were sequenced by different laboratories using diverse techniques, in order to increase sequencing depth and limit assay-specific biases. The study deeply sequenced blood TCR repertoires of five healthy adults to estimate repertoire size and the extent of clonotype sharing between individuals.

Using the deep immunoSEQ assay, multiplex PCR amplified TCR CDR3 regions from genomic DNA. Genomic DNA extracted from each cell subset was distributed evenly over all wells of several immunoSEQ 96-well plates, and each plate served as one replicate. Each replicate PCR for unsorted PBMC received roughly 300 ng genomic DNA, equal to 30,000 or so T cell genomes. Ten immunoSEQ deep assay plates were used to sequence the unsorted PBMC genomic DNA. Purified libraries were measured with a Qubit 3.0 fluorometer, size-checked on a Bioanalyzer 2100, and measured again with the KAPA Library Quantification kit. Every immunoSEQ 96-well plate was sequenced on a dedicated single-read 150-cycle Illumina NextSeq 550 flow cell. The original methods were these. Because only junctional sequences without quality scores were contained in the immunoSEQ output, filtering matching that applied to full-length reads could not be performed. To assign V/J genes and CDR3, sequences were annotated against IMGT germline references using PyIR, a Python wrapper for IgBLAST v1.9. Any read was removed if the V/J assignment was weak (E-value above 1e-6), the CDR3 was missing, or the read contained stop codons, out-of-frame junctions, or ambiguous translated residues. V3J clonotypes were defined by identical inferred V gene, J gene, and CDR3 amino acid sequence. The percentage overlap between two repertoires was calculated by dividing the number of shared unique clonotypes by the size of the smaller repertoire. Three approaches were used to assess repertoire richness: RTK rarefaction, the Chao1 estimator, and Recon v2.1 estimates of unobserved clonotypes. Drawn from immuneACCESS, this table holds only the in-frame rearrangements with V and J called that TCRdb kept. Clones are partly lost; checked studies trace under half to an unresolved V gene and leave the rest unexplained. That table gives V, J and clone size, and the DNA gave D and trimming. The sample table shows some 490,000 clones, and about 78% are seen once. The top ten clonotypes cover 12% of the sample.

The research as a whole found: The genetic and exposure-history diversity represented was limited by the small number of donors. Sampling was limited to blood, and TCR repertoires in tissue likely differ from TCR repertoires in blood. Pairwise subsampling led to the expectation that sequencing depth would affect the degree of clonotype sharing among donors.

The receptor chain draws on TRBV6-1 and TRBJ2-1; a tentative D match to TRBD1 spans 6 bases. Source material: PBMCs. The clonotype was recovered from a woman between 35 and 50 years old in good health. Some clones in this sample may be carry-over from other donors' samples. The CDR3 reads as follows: CASSPTGPYNEQFF. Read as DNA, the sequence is TGTGCCAGCAGCCCCACAGGGCCCTACAATGAGCAGTTCTTC.